This is a list of T cell receptor beta chains from one sample in a study of blood T cell repertoires in COVID-19. Measured with immunoSEQ multiplex PCR; TCRdb has only the in-frame clones, and not every one. The sample holds some 70,000 clones, 80% seen once. Source material: peripheral blood. Receptors were obtained from a human donor in a cohort sampled during active COVID-19. The CDR3 runs from the conserved cysteine through the conserved F or W. The D gene is left open where the match is weak. Part of the rows lack a size; the others show once, few, many or a class for expanded clones.

v_gene,d_gene,abundance,j_gene,CDR3nt,CDR3aa
TRBV6-2/TRBV6-3,TRBD1,.,TRBJ2-1,TGTGCCAGCAGCGACAGGGGAGATGAGCAGTTCTTC,CASSDRGDEQFF
TRBV4-1,TRBD1,.,TRBJ1-5,TGCGCCAGCAGCCAAGTTGCGACAGGGCTTTTCAATCAGCCCCAGCATTTT,CASSQVATGLFNQPQHF
TRBV6-2/TRBV6-3,TRBD2,.,TRBJ2-5,TGTGCCAGCAGTTATAGTAGCGGGGGGCCGGCGGCCCAGTACTTC,CASSYSSGGPAAQYF
TRBV28,TRBD2,.,TRBJ2-1,TGTGCCAGCAGGATAGCGGGGGAATACAATGAGCAGTTCTTC,CASRIAGEYNEQFF
TRBV19,TRBD1,.,TRBJ2-2,TGTGCCAGTAGTGAGACAGGGGCCGTCACCGGGGAGCTGTTTTTT,CASSETGAVTGELFF
TRBV7-9,TRBD1,.,TRBJ2-5,TGTGCCAGCAGCCAAGGACAGGCCGGAGTCCAAGAGACCCAGTACTTC,CASSQGQAGVQETQYF
TRBV7-2,TRBD1,.,TRBJ2-3,TGTGCCAGCAGCTCCGGGACGGGGACAGATATGCAGTATTTT,CASSSGTGTDMQYF
TRBV7-6,TRBD1,.,TRBJ1-2,TGTGCCAGCAGCTTAGGACAGGGATATGGCTACACCTTC,CASSLGQGYGYTF
TRBV30,TRBD1,.,TRBJ1-6,TGTGCCTGGAGGGGGCCTAGGGGGCCTTATTCACCCCTCCACTTT,CAWRGPRGPYSPLHF
TRBV10-3,TRBD2,.,TRBJ2-3,TGTGCCAACAGAATCCCCGGGACTAGCGGGAGAAAGGGGGCAGATACGCAGTATTTT,CANRIPGTSGRKGADTQYF
TRBV19,TRBD1,.,TRBJ1-5,TGTGCCAGTAGACCAAGAGACAGGGGGCTAGGACAGCCCCAGCATTTT,CASRPRDRGLGQPQHF
TRBV6-5,.,.,TRBJ1-1,TGTGCCAGCAGTTACATTAGAGGGAGGGACACTGAAGCTTTCTTT,CASSYIRGRDTEAFF
TRBV6-2/TRBV6-3,.,.,TRBJ2-7,TGTGCCAGCAGTCACAATTACGAGCAGTACTTC,CASSHNYEQYF
TRBV7-2,TRBD2,.,TRBJ2-7,TGTGCCAGCAGCTCTCGAGGGGAGCGGGGGAGGAGCTCCTACGAGCAGTACTTC,CASSSRGERGRSSYEQYF
TRBV5-1,TRBD1,once,TRBJ2-7,TGCGCCAGCGGATCCGACAGGGGGATCTACGAGCAGTACTTC,CASGSDRGIYEQYF
TRBV12-5,.,.,TRBJ2-1,TGTGCTAGTGGCCCTGGGGTTAGCGAACACAATGAGCAGTTCTTC,CASGPGVSEHNEQFF